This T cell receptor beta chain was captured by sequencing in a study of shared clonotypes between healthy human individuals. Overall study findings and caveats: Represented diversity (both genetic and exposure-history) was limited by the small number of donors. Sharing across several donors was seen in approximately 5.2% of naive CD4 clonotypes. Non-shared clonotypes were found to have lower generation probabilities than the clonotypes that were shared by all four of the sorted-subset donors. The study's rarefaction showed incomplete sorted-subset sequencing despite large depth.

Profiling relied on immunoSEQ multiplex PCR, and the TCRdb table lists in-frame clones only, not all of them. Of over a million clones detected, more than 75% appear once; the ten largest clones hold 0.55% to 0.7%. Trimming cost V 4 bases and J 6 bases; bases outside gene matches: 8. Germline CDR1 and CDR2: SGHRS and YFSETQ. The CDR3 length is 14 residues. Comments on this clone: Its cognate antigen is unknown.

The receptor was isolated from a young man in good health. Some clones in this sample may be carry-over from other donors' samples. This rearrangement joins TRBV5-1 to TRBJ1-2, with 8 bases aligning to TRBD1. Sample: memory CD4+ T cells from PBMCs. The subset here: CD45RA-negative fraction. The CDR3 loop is CASSLYTDRDGYTF. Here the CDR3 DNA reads TGCGCCAGCAGCCTGTATACGGACAGGGATGGCTACACCTTC.